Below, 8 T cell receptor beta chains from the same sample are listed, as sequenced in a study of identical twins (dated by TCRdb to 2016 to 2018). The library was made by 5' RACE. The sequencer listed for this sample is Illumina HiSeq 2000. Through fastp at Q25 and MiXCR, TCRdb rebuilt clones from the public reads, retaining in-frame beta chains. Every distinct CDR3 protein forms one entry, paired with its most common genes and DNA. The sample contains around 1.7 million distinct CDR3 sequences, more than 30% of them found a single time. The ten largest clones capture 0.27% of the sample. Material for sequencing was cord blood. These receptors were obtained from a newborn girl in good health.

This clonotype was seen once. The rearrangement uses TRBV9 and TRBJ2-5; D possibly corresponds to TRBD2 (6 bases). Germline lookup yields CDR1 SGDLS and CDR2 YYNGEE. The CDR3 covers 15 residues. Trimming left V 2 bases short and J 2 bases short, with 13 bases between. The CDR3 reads CASSVSLGLQETQYF. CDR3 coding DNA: TGTGCCAGCAGCGTTTCCCTAGGACTACAAGAGACCCAGTACTTC.

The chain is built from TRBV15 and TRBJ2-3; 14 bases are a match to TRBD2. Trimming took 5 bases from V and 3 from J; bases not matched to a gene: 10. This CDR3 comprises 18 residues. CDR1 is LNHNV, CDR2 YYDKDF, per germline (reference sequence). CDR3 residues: CATSVFPGTSGSTDTQYF. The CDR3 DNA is TGTGCCACCAGCGTTTTCCCCGGGACTAGCGGGAGTACAGATACGCAGTATTTT.

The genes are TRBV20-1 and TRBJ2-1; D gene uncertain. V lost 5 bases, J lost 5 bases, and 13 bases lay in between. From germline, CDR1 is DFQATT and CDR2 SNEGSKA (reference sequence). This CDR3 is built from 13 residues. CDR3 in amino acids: CSAVQVPHNEQFF. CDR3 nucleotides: TGCAGTGCTGTACAAGTCCCCCACAATGAGCAGTTCTTC.

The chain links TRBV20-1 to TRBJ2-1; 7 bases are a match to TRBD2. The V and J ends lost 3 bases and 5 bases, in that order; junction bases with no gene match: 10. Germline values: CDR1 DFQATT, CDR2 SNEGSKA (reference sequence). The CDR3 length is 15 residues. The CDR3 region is CSASRSGKIDNEQFF. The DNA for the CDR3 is TGCAGTGCTAGCCGCAGCGGGAAGATCGACAATGAGCAGTTCTTC.

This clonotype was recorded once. The CDR3 loop reads CASSVEQGPETQYF. CDR3 nucleotide sequence: TGTGCCAGCAGCGTAGAACAGGGGCCGGAGACCCAGTACTTC. The chain uses TRBV9 and TRBJ2-5, with 7 bases matching TRBD1. The CDR3 extends over 14 amino acids. The germline gives CDR1 SGDLS, CDR2 YYNGEE. With 0 bases clipped from V and 5 bases from J, the junction kept 4 bases outside the gene matches.

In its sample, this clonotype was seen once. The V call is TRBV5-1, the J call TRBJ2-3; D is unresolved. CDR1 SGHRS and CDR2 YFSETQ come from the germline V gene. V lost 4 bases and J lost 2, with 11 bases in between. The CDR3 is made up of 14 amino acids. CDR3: CASSPDTHTDTQYF. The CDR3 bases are TGCGCCAGCAGCCCAGACACTCACACAGATACGCAGTATTTT.

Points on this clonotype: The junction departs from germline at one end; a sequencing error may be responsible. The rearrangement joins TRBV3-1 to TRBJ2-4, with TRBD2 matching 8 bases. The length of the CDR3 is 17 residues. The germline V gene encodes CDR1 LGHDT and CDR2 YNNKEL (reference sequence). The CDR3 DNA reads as TGTGCCAGCAGCCAAGTTACGGGGGGGTTAGCCAAAACCATTCAGTACTTC. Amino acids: CASSQVTGGLAKTIQYF.

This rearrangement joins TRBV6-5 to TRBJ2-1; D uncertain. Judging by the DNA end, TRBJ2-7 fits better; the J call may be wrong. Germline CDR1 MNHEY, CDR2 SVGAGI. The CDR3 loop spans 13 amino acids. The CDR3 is CASSYGSYNEQYF. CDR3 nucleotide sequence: TGTGCCAGCAGTTATGGCTCCTACAATGAGCAGTACTTC.